This T cell receptor (beta chain) is drawn from a study of regulatory T cells in long-lasting Graves disease. General study points: Lower TCR diversity was seen in persistent Graves' patients than in newly diagnosed ones.

The CDR3 sequence is 15 residues long. Trimming shortened V by 7 bases and J by 2 bases, and 17 bases separated the two germline ends. Per the germline V gene, CDR1 is LNHDA and CDR2 is SQIVND (reference sequence). This clonotype was seen repeatedly, ten times or more. Antigen unknown. Time point of the sample: persistent/refractory GD, antithyroid drugs over 5 years with positive TRAb. PBMC-derived RNA was used for the TCR library. CDR3 regions were amplified by Arm-PCR using iRepertoire HTBI primers to build TCR beta libraries. A single record per CDR3 protein comes from TCRdb applying MiXCR to the multiplex PCR reads. The table records under 450,000 distinct CDR3 sequences, 23% of them present only once.

The V and J genes are TRBV19 and TRBJ1-1; TRBD1 is a possible D gene (5 bases). This sequence originates from a female donor with Graves disease. The sample consisted of peripheral blood mononuclear cells (PBMCs), taken when the disease was refractory, from a patient treated with antithyroid drugs. The CDR3 reads CASISDRNKNTEAFF. CDR3 in DNA: TGTGCCAGTATTTCCGACAGAAATAAAAACACTGAAGCTTTCTTT.